The 24 T cell receptor beta chains listed next were all sequenced from one sample in a study of cytomegalovirus exposure and HLA in healthy donors (dated by TCRdb to about 2017). The receptor library was made with the immunoSEQ multiplex PCR assay. Not all clones reach the TCRdb copy of this immuneACCESS table, which keeps in-frame sequences only. Checked studies attribute under half of the gap to unresolved V genes and leave the rest unexplained. For this sample the table gives 200,000 to 250,000 clones, of which 88% were detected only once. The top ten constitute 2.9% of the sample. Sequenced material: PBMCs. Every receptor here comes from a woman aged 18 to 35 in good health and CMV-seronegative.

This clone was recorded once. The gene calls are TRBV18 and TRBJ2-3, with 13 bases fitting TRBD2. J was trimmed by 2 bases and V by 3 bases; bases with no gene match: 5. Per germline, CDR1 KGHSH and CDR2 LQKENI. The CDR3 extends over 17 amino acids. Here the CDR3 reads CASSPRGLAGNTDTQYF. The CDR3, as DNA: TGTGCCAGCTCACCCCGGGGACTAGCGGGAAACACAGATACGCAGTATTTT.

On this clone itself: A read error may produce the germline difference seen at one junction end. The chain combines TRBV11-2 with TRBJ2-7, with D possibly matching TRBD1 (5 bases). Germline V gives CDR1 SGHAT, CDR2 FQNNGV. The CDR3 is made up of 11 amino acids. The CDR3 bases are TGTGCCAGCAGCTCCCCTATGACAGTTAACTTC. It encodes CASSSPMTVNF.

The J gene is TRBJ2-1, the V gene TRBV28; D might be TRBD2 (6 bases). V lost 11 bases to trimming and J lost 4 bases, with 18 bases between them. Per the germline V gene, CDR1 is MDHEN and CDR2 is SYDVKM. CDR3 size: 14 residues. Here the CDR3 DNA reads TGTGCCGTTATAGGAGCGGGCCTTTACAATGAGCAGTTCTTC. Its protein product is CAVIGAGLYNEQFF.

This chain uses TRBV11-2 with TRBJ2-3; D uncertain. V gave up 5 bases and J gave up 2 bases, with 11 bases separating them. In germline, CDR1 is SGHAT, CDR2 FQNNGV. This CDR3 contains 14 residues. DNA of the CDR3: TGTGCCAGCAGCCCGAGCGCGGACACAGATACGCAGTATTTT. It codes for CASSPSADTDTQYF.

The chain employs TRBV28 and TRBJ1-2, with D unclear. From germline, CDR1 is MDHEN and CDR2 SYDVKM. Trimming removed 6 bases from V and 3 bases from J, with 11 bases in between. The CDR3 is 13 residues long. CDR3 in amino acids: CASSQTEHYGYTF. CDR3 nucleotides: TGTGCCAGCAGCCAAACAGAGCACTATGGCTACACCTTC.

The CDR3 reads CASSQVDSDTGELFF. The CDR3, as DNA: TGCGCCAGCAGCCAAGTCGATAGTGACACCGGGGAGCTGTTTTTT. The chain carries TRBV4-1 and TRBJ2-2; D not certain. V was pared by 1 base and J by 3 bases, with 9 bases between. The V gene's germline CDR1 is MGHRA and CDR2 YSYEKL. The CDR3 spans 15 residues.

The chain carries TRBV15 and TRBJ2-7; 13 bases line up with TRBD2. V shed 5 bases, J shed 6 bases, and the junction held 13 bases outside the gene matches. This CDR3 has 17 residues. Germline CDR1 and CDR2: LNHNV and YYDKDF (reference sequence). For the CDR3, the DNA is TGTGCCACCAGCCGGTGGACTAGCGGGAGTCGGTACGGCGAGCAGTACTTC. The encoded protein is CATSRWTSGSRYGEQYF.

As DNA, the CDR3 is TGTGCCAGCAGCGCCTCAGGTAATCAGCCCCAGCATTTT. This translates into CASSASGNQPQHF. The chain employs TRBV6-1 and TRBJ1-5; D remains ambiguous. This CDR3 contains 13 residues. V was trimmed by 6 bases and J by 4 bases, leaving 10 bases between them. The germline CDR1 and CDR2 sequences are MNHNS and SASEGT.

As regards this clone: The junction and the germline gene differ at one end; a read error may be behind it. The rearrangement links TRBV7-7 to TRBJ2-3, with a weak D call TRBD2 (5 bases). The V gene's germline CDR1 is SSHAT and CDR2 FNYEAQ (reference sequence). The CDR3 is made up of 13 amino acids. The CDR3 coding sequence is TGTGCTAGCAGCTCCCCTGGACTTGAAGCGCAGTATTTT. Translation: CASSSPGLEAQYF. Drawing the rest from reference TRBV7-7 and TRBJ2-3, the complete variable domain is GAGVSQSPRYKVTKRGQDVTLRCDPISSHATLYWYQQALGQGPEFLTYFNYEAQPDKSGLPSDRFSAERPEGSISTLTIQRTEQRDSAMYRCASSSPGLEAQYFGPGTRLTVL.

This chain joins TRBV6-4 and TRBJ2-1; 12 positions agree with TRBD2. V shed 8 bases, J shed 7 bases, and the junction held 9 bases outside the gene matches. CDR1 MRHNA and CDR2 SNTAGT come from the germline V gene. CDR3 length: 15 residues. The CDR3 sequence: CASSFTSGRSNEQFF. The CDR3 region has the DNA TGTGCCAGCTCATTTACTAGCGGGAGGTCGAATGAGCAGTTCTTC.

This rearrangement joins TRBV4-2 to TRBJ1-4; D ambiguous. Germline lookup yields CDR1 LGHNA and CDR2 YNFKEQ. The CDR3 has 16 residues. Deletions cut 5 bases from V and 7 bases from J, with 20 bases between. DNA of the CDR3: TGTGCCAGCAGCAAGAAGAGAGGGCTGGATGGTGAAAAACTGTTTTTT. Protein product: CASSKKRGLDGEKLFF.

Only a few counts were recorded for this clone. This chain joins TRBV7-6 and TRBJ2-7; D gene uncertain. Trimming took off 3 bases at V and 1 base at J, with 10 bases between the two ends. From germline, CDR1 is SGHVS and CDR2 FNYEAQ. CDR3 size: 14 residues. The CDR3 nucleotides are TGTGCCAGCAGCTTTGAGGAGAAATCCTACGAGCAGTACTTC. This codes for CASSFEEKSYEQYF. Drawing the rest from reference TRBV7-6 and TRBJ2-7, the complete variable domain is GAGVSQSPRYKVTKRGQDVALRCDPISGHVSLYWYRQALGQGPEFLTYFNYEAQQDKSGLPNDRFSAERPEGSISTLTIQRTEQRDSAMYRCASSFEEKSYEQYFGPGTRLTVT.

This chain joins TRBV19 and TRBJ2-3; TRBD2 agrees at 8 bases. CDR3 length equals 15 residues. The V gene end was trimmed by 5 bases and the J gene end by 0 bases; junction bases not matched to a gene: 4. CDR1 is LNHDA and CDR2 is SQIVND in the germline V gene (reference sequence). The CDR3 nucleotides read TGTGCCAGTAGTTTACTAGCGGCTAGCACAGATACGCAGTATTTT. Protein product: CASSLLAASTDTQYF.

The chain uses TRBV6-5 and TRBJ2-7, with a tentative D call TRBD2 (6 bases). Looked up from germline, CDR1 is MNHEY and CDR2 is SVGAGI. The germline V and J ends were trimmed by 0 bases and 5 bases, with 14 bases remaining between them. The CDR3 has 15 amino acids. The CDR3 DNA sequence: TGTGCCAGCAGTTACTCGTTTGGGGGGACCCACGAGCAGTACTTC. It encodes CASSYSFGGTHEQYF.

The genes are TRBV9 and TRBJ2-1; no firm D call. The germline V gene encodes CDR1 SGDLS and CDR2 YYNGEE. Trimming removed 1 base from V and 4 bases from J, with 6 bases in between. The CDR3 covers 13 residues. The CDR3 DNA is TGTGCCAGCAGCGTAAGCGCGTACAATGAGCAGTTCTTC. Residues: CASSVSAYNEQFF.

The rearrangement joins TRBV4-2 to TRBJ1-4; TRBD1 aligns across 7 bases. The CDR3 extends over 14 amino acids. V shed 1 base, J shed 7 bases, and the junction held 3 bases outside the gene matches. CDR1 is LGHNA and CDR2 is YNFKEQ in the germline V gene. The CDR3 DNA is TGTGCCAGCAGCCAAGTACGGGACAGTGAAAAACTGTTTTTT. The encoded protein is CASSQVRDSEKLFF.

The J gene is TRBJ2-3, the V gene TRBV2, with TRBD2 matching over 16 bases. Germline V gene data show CDR1 as SNHLY and CDR2 as FYNNEI. The CDR3 length is 17 residues. V was pared by 3 bases and J by 2 bases, with 2 bases of the junction left unmatched. The CDR3 DNA follows: TGTGCCAGCAGTGACGGGACTAGCGGGAGGGACACAGATACGCAGTATTTT. Its translation is CASSDGTSGRDTDTQYF.

The CDR3 DNA sequence: TGTGCTAGTGGTTTAAGCGGGATCAGCACAGATACGCAGTATTTT. It codes for CASGLSGISTDTQYF. The genes are TRBV12-5 and TRBJ2-3; 7 nucleotides agree with TRBD2. The CDR3 contains 15 residues. The V gene end was trimmed by 3 bases and the J gene end by 0 bases; junction bases not matched to a gene: 3. The germline CDR1 and CDR2 sequences are LGHNT and FRNRAP.

This clone was observed once. The chain carries TRBV7-3 and TRBJ2-1; the match to TRBD2 covers 11 bases. The CDR3 is 16 amino acids. J was trimmed by 4 bases and V by 0 bases; bases with no gene match: 2. The germline V gene has CDR1 SGHTA and CDR2 FQGTGA. The CDR3 region is CASSLTGTSGYNEQFF. CDR3 in DNA: TGTGCCAGCAGCTTAACGGGGACTAGCGGATACAATGAGCAGTTCTTC.

This clone showed up just once. The chain carries TRBV6-5 and TRBJ1-1; D gene ambiguous. CDR1 is MNHEY, CDR2 SVGAGI, per germline. CDR3 length equals 12 residues. The V end was cut by 5 bases, the J end by 4 bases, with 8 bases between. Here the CDR3 DNA reads TGTGCCAGCAGTACCCTCGGCACTGAAGCTTTCTTT. Its protein product is CASSTLGTEAFF.

V and J are TRBV2 and TRBJ2-7; the match to TRBD2 covers 13 bases. The length of the CDR3 is 15 residues. The junction had 9 bases not matched to a gene; V was cut back by 11 bases and J by 2 bases. Germline CDR1 reads SNHLY; CDR2 reads FYNNEI. This chain's CDR3 is CAQTSGTSGAYEQYF. The CDR3 nucleotides read TGTGCCCAGACTAGTGGGACTAGCGGGGCCTACGAGCAGTACTTC.

The chain couples TRBV5-1 to TRBJ1-3; no clear D gene. This CDR3 has 15 amino acids. From germline, CDR1 is SGHRS and CDR2 YFSETQ. Deletions cut 0 bases from V and 2 bases from J, with 9 bases between. The CDR3 sequence: CASSLAGSAGNTIYF. CDR3 sequence (DNA): TGCGCCAGCAGCTTGGCCGGCAGCGCTGGAAACACCATATATTTT.

As for this clone: The same CDR3 can be traced to other DNA sequences in this sample. The CDR3 protein is CASSQDLGARETQYF. For the CDR3, the DNA is TGTGCCAGCAGCCAAGATCTGGGGGCGAGGGAGACCCAGTACTTC. V gene TRBV4-2 combines with J gene TRBJ2-5; perhaps TRBD1 as D (6 bases). The length of the CDR3 is 15 residues. V dropped 0 bases and J dropped 5 bases, with 13 bases sitting between them. Looked up from germline, CDR1 is LGHNA and CDR2 is YNFKEQ.

The chain has TRBV19 and TRBJ1-1; tentatively, D is TRBD1 (5 bases). Trimming took off 1 base at V and 1 base at J, with 13 bases between the two ends. Germline V lookup: CDR1 LNHDA, CDR2 SQIVND (reference sequence). CDR3 length equals 16 residues. CDR3 DNA: TGTGCCAGTAGTATAGGCGGCGGGACCAAGAACACTGAAGCTTTCTTT. This gives the protein CASSIGGGTKNTEAFF.